The 4 T cell receptor beta chains presented below share a single source sample, sequenced in a study of blood T cells in healthy people across ages. Through a sample-barcoded 5' primer and a J-beta primer mix, a second PCR was run for about 6 to 11 cycles. MiXCR, applied by TCRdb to the 5' RACE reads, yields one record per CDR3 protein. The table shows more than 800,000 distinct CDR3 sequences, with less than 35% occurring only once. Sample: blood. Receptors were obtained from a woman older than 75 in good health.

This clonotype came up many times. The rearrangement links TRBV7-2 to TRBJ2-1; the match to TRBD2 covers 10 bases. Germline assignment: CDR1 SGHTA and CDR2 FQGNSA. After removal of 1 base from V and 7 bases from J, the junction contained 4 bases not matched to a gene. This CDR3 has 15 amino acids. DNA of the CDR3: TGTGCCAGCAGCTTAGAGCGGGGGGGTCGAAATGAGCAGTTCTTC. This translates into CASSLERGGRNEQFF.

This clonotype has ten or more counts. The chain links TRBV28 to TRBJ2-1, with no clear D. Germline V gene data show CDR1 as MDHEN and CDR2 as SYDVKM. V was clipped by 3 bases and J by 8 bases, with 8 bases between them. CDR3 length equals 12 residues. DNA of the CDR3: TGTGCCAGCAGTTTGCGTCTCCATGAGCAGTTCTTC. This translates into CASSLRLHEQFF.

Points on this clonotype: This may be a read error, as it is one base from a much larger clone. V is TRBV6-2 or TRBV6-3 and J is TRBJ1-2; D not resolved. From germline, CDR1 is MNHEY and CDR2 SVGEGT. There are 12 residues in the CDR3. The CDR3 DNA sequence: TGTACCAGCTGCCGGATCAACTATGGCTACACCTTC. As protein: CTSCRINYGYTF.

This clonotype was counted ten times or more. The chain's CDR3 is CAISESPHADSPLHF. The DNA of the CDR3 is TGTGCCATCAGTGAGTCTCCGCATGCAGATTCACCCCTCCACTTT. This chain uses TRBV10-3 with TRBJ1-6; D not certain. Per germline, CDR1 ENHRY and CDR2 SYGVKD. The CDR3 is 15 amino acids. V lost 0 bases, J lost 8 bases, and 11 bases lay in between.